This passage covers 26 T cell receptor beta chains from one sample sequenced in a study of regulatory T cells in long-lasting Graves disease. Time point noted: persistent/refractory GD, antithyroid drugs over 5 years with positive TRAb. Researchers made the TCR library from RNA that was extracted from PBMCs. Building the TCR beta libraries relied on iRepertoire HTBI primers, and CDR3 regions underwent Arm-PCR. Using its own MiXCR run on the multiplex PCR reads, TCRdb lists one record per CDR3 protein. Of approximately 500,000 distinct CDR3 sequences in the sample, roughly 21% were seen once. The source was peripheral blood mononuclear cells (PBMCs), collected when the disease was refractory, from a patient treated with antithyroid drugs. All receptors derive from a female donor with Graves disease.

CDR3 coding DNA: TGTGCCAGCAGCTTAGTAGCGACGAGGGCCGGGGAGCTGTTTTTT. It specifies CASSLVATRAGELFF. The chain couples TRBV7-9 to TRBJ2-2, with D possibly TRBD2 on 5 matching bases. V lost 1 base, J lost 6 bases, and 12 bases lay in between. The germline gives CDR1 SEHNR, CDR2 FQNEAQ (reference sequence). This CDR3 has 15 residues. Supplemented by reference TRBV7-9 and TRBJ2-2, the full variable domain reads DTGVSQNPRHKITKRGQNVTFRCDPISEHNRLYWYRQTLGQGPEFLTYFQNEAQLEKSRLLSDRFSAERPKGSFSTLEIQRTEQGDSAMYLCASSLVATRAGELFFGEGSRLTVL.

J is TRBJ2-6 and V is TRBV20-1; no definite D call. From germline, CDR1 is DFQATT and CDR2 SNEGSKA (reference sequence). Trimming shortened V by 6 bases and J by 4 bases, and 13 bases separated the two germline ends. CDR3 length equals 14 residues. CDR3 protein: CSAVRASGANVLTF. The CDR3 DNA follows: TGCAGTGCCGTACGGGCATCAGGGGCCAACGTCCTGACTTTC.

In its sample, this clonotype was seen once. V is TRBV19 and J is TRBJ2-3; D is uncertain. The CDR3 length is 13 residues. From germline, CDR1 is LNHDA and CDR2 SQIVND (reference sequence). Trimming removed 5 bases from V and 0 bases from J, with 6 bases in between. The CDR3 DNA sequence: TGTGCCAGTAGTGGGGTGAGCACAGATACGCAGTATTTT. The encoded protein is CASSGVSTDTQYF.

The V and J genes are TRBV5-5 and TRBJ2-7, with D unclear. This CDR3 region has 13 residues. Germline CDR1 and CDR2: SGHKS and YYEKEE (reference sequence). The ends were cut back, 2 bases at V and 2 bases at J, with 8 bases in the middle. The CDR3 loop is CASSLKWAYEQYF. CDR3 DNA sequence: TGTGCCAGCAGCTTAAAATGGGCCTACGAGCAGTACTTC. The full variable domain, rest sourced from reference TRBV5-5 and TRBJ2-7, is DAGVTQSPTHLIKTRGQQVTLRCSPISGHKSVSWYQQVLGQGPQFIFQYYEKEERGRGNFPDRFSARQFPNYSSELNVNALLLGDSALYLCASSLKWAYEQYFGPGTRLTVT.

The rearrangement joins TRBV7-2 to TRBJ2-7; 12 bases fit TRBD2. This CDR3 has 15 amino acids. V lost 5 bases, J lost 4 bases, and 6 bases stayed unmatched. CDR1 is SGHTA and CDR2 is FQGNSA in the germline V gene. CDR3 sequence: CASSPRLAGAYEQYF. DNA of the CDR3: TGTGCCAGCAGCCCCCGACTAGCGGGGGCTTACGAGCAGTACTTC. Based on the CDR3 plus reference TRBV7-2 and TRBJ2-7, the full variable domain is GAGVSQSPSNKVTEKGKDVELRCDPISGHTALYWYRQSLGQGLEFLIYFQGNSAPDKSGLPSDRFSAERTGGSVSTLTIQRTQQEDSAVYLCASSPRLAGAYEQYFGPGTRLTVT.

The chain carries TRBV3-1 and TRBJ2-7; 8 bases line up with TRBD2. CDR1 and CDR2 from the germline V gene are LGHDT and YNNKEL (reference sequence). The CDR3 has 15 amino acids. V lost 1 base and J lost 2; bases outside the gene matches: 4. The CDR3 DNA follows: TGTGCCAGCAGCCAAGGGAGCGGGGGCCCCTACGAGCAGTACTTC. Protein product: CASSQGSGGPYEQYF.

This clonotype was seen many times. The rearrangement joins TRBV6-5 to TRBJ1-5; D unclear. V lost 4 bases and J 5 bases, leaving 6 bases between the germline ends. In germline, CDR1 is MNHEY, CDR2 SVGAGI. The CDR3 totals 12 residues. CDR3 residues: CASSSPYQPQHF. Here the CDR3 DNA reads TGTGCCAGCAGTTCCCCATATCAGCCCCAGCATTTT.

This clonotype was detected many times. This chain joins TRBV20-1 and TRBJ2-7; 8 bases line up with TRBD1. Germline V gene sequence: CDR1 DFQATT, CDR2 SNEGSKA (reference sequence). With V trimmed by 6 bases and J by 6 bases, 10 bases remained unmatched. The length of the CDR3 is 13 residues. The CDR3 DNA reads as TGCAGTGCGACACCAGGGGGCGCGGCCGAGCAGTACTTC. This gives the protein CSATPGGAAEQYF.

This clonotype was seen ten or more times. The chain recombines TRBV24-1 with TRBJ1-1; D is unresolved. Germline lookup yields CDR1 KGHDR and CDR2 SFDVKD. This CDR3 region has 13 residues. V lost 6 bases and J 5 bases, leaving 12 bases between the germline ends. The CDR3 loop reads CATSSPYGTEAFF. CDR3 DNA: TGTGCCACCAGTTCCCCTTACGGTACTGAAGCTTTCTTT.

This clonotype was detected many times. The V call is TRBV28, the J call TRBJ2-7, with TRBD2 matching over 10 bases. Germline CDR1 and CDR2: MDHEN and SYDVKM. V was clipped by 6 bases and J by 7 bases; unmatched bases: 6. This CDR3 comprises 13 residues. CDR3 nucleotide sequence: TGTGCCAGCAGACCGGGACTAGCGAGTGAGCAGTACTTC. Its translation: CASRPGLASEQYF.

The V and J genes are TRBV7-9 and TRBJ1-6, with TRBD1 identical over 7 bases. The germline CDR1 and CDR2 sequences are SEHNR and FQNEAQ (reference sequence). The CDR3 contains 14 residues. The V segment lost 8 bases and the J segment 6 bases; nucleotides outside the gene matches: 7. This chain's CDR3 is CASGTETGNSPLHF. CDR3 nucleotides: TGTGCCAGCGGGACAGAGACTGGTAATTCACCCCTCCACTTT.

This clonotype came up many times. The rearrangement links TRBV12-3 or TRBV12-4 to TRBJ1-1; unclear D gene. V was trimmed by 1 base and J by 3 bases, leaving 12 bases between them. This CDR3 spans 15 amino acids. The CDR3 DNA reads as TGTGCCAGCAGTTTAGAAGTTATCTTGGACACTGAAGCTTTCTTT. Amino acids: CASSLEVILDTEAFF.

This clonotype has just a few counts. The V call is TRBV5-1, the J call TRBJ1-2, with 8 bases aligning to TRBD1. V dropped 3 bases and J dropped 4; count of bases not matched to a gene: 5. The germline CDR1 and CDR2 sequences are SGHRS and YFSETQ. The CDR3 has 14 amino acids. DNA of the CDR3: TGCGCCAGCAGCTCTGGACAGGGAATCTATGGCTACACCTTC. It yields the protein CASSSGQGIYGYTF.

This chain connects TRBV14 to TRBJ1-4; maybe TRBD1 (6 bases). CDR3 length: 15 amino acids. V dropped 0 bases and J dropped 7 bases, with 12 bases sitting between them. The germline CDR1 and CDR2 sequences are SGHDN and FVKESK. The CDR3 nucleotides read TGTGCCAGCAGCCAAGACTCGAGGGGGAGTGAAAAACTGTTTTTT. The encoded protein is CASSQDSRGSEKLFF.

On this clonotype: The junction differs from germline at one of its ends, possibly a read error. J is TRBJ1-2 and V is TRBV6-2 or TRBV6-3, with D unresolved. There are 16 residues in the CDR3. Germline assignment: CDR1 MNHEY and CDR2 SVGEGT. The CDR3 nucleotides read TGTGCCAGCTGTTACGGTCTTACGCGAAGATACTATGGCTACACCTTC. Amino acids: CASCYGLTRRYYGYTF.

This clonotype was counted between two and nine times. Relative to the germline gene, one junction end is altered; a read error may explain this. The chain joins TRBV7-7 to TRBJ2-5, with D maybe TRBD2 (7 bases). Germline CDR1 is SSHAT and CDR2 is FNYEAQ (reference sequence). This CDR3 contains 12 residues. CDR3: CASSLGEGVLYF. Written as DNA, the CDR3 is TGTGCTAGCAGCTTAGGGGAGGGGGTCTTATACTTC.

A word on this clonotype: Compared with germline, one end of the junction differs, possibly owing to a read error. The chain recombines TRBV19 with TRBJ2-5, with TRBD1 matching 7 bases. The CDR3 runs 15 residues. Germline V lookup: CDR1 LNHDA, CDR2 SQIVND (reference sequence). DNA of the CDR3: TGTGCCAGTAGTGTTAACAGGGGCCACCAAGAGGCCCAGTACTTC. This gives the protein CASSVNRGHQEAQYF.

This clonotype has at least ten counts. The CDR3 nucleotides read TGTGCCACCCTTCTGGGCCCGTATCTCGATGAAAAACTGTTTTTT. Amino acids: CATLLGPYLDEKLFF. The J gene is TRBJ1-4, the V gene TRBV28; no clear D. CDR3 length: 15 amino acids. The V and J ends lost 10 bases and 6 bases respectively, with 21 bases between them. CDR1 is MDHEN and CDR2 is SYDVKM in the germline V gene.

The chain employs TRBV9 and TRBJ2-6; unclear D gene. Trimming left V 1 base short and J 0 bases short, with 5 bases between. Germline loops: CDR1 SGDLS, CDR2 YYNGEE. The CDR3 loop spans 15 amino acids. CDR3 region: CASSVMGSGANVLTF. CDR3 sequence (DNA): TGTGCCAGCAGCGTAATGGGCTCTGGGGCCAACGTCCTGACTTTC.

The chain is built from TRBV27 and TRBJ1-5, with D unclear. This CDR3 contains 15 residues. V was clipped by 3 bases and J by 3 bases, with 12 bases between them. The germline gives CDR1 MNHEY, CDR2 SMNVEV (reference sequence). The CDR3 sequence: CASSFMGSLNQPQHF. The CDR3 DNA is TGTGCCAGCAGTTTCATGGGCAGCCTCAATCAGCCCCAGCATTTT.

This clonotype was counted only a few times. The chain has TRBV9 and TRBJ1-1; TRBD1 is a possible D gene (6 bases). V was shortened by 3 bases and J by 2 bases, with 17 bases between the two germline ends. The CDR3 is made up of 16 amino acids. CDR1 is SGDLS, CDR2 YYNGEE, per germline. In DNA form, the CDR3 reads TGTGCCAGCAGCGCTTCACCTGGGGGGCTTAACACTGAAGCTTTCTTT. It specifies CASSASPGGLNTEAFF.

This clonotype was recorded at least ten times. This chain links TRBV28 with TRBJ2-7; 9 nucleotides align to TRBD1. Germline V CDR1 and CDR2: MDHEN, SYDVKM. The CDR3 spans 14 residues. Trimming cost V 6 bases and J 4 bases; bases outside gene matches: 7. The CDR3 sequence: CASRSGQGGYEQYF. The CDR3 nucleotides are TGTGCCAGCAGGTCGGGACAGGGAGGTTACGAGCAGTACTTC.

The chain uses TRBV11-2 and TRBJ1-1, with no clear D. The CDR3 consists of 15 residues. Germline V gene lookup returns CDR1 SGHAT and CDR2 FQNNGV. Trimming pared 6 bases from V and 1 base from J, leaving 15 bases between. CDR3 amino acids: CASSPGAGQNTEAFF. The CDR3 nucleotides read TGTGCCAGCAGTCCAGGAGCCGGGCAGAACACTGAAGCTTTCTTT.

This clonotype was recorded at least ten times. This sequence joins TRBV15 and TRBJ2-5; TRBD2 is a possible D gene (6 bases). V was pared by 0 bases and J by 9 bases, with 8 bases between. The CDR3 has 12 residues. The germline V gene encodes CDR1 LNHNV and CDR2 YYDKDF (reference sequence). The CDR3 spells CATSRDWGAQYF. CDR3 DNA sequence: TGTGCCACCAGCAGAGATTGGGGGGCCCAGTACTTC.

This clonotype was recorded at least ten times. The gene calls are TRBV28 and TRBJ1-2; D remains unclear. Germline loops: CDR1 MDHEN, CDR2 SYDVKM. The CDR3 contains 11 residues. The CDR3 region is CAIGRDYGYTF. CDR3 bases: TGTGCTATAGGCAGAGACTATGGCTACACCTTC.

This clonotype was counted once. The chain recombines TRBV9 with TRBJ1-1; no definite D call. The CDR3 extends over 15 amino acids. Trimming stripped 1 base from V and 3 bases from J, with 13 bases between. Germline V gene lookup returns CDR1 SGDLS and CDR2 YYNGEE. CDR3 region: CASSVRAAIDTEAFF. CDR3 nucleotide sequence: TGTGCCAGCAGCGTAAGGGCAGCTATCGACACTGAAGCTTTCTTT.